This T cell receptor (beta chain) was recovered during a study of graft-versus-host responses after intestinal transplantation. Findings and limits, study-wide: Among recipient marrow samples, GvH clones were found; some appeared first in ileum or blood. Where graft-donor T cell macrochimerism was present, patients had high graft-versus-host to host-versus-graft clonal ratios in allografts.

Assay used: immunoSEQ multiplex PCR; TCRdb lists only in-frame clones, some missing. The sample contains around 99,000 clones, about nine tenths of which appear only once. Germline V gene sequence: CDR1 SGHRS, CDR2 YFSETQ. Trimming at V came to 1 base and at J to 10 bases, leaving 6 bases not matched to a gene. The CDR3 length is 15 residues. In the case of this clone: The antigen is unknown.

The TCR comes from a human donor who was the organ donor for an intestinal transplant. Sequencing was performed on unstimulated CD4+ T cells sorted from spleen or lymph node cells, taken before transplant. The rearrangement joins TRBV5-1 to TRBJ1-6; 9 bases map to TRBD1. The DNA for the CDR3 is TGCGCCAGCAGCTTGTGGGACAGGGCCATCTCACCCCTCCACTTT. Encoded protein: CASSLWDRAISPLHF. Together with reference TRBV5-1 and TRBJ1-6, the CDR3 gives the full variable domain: KAGVTQTPRYLIKTRGQQVTLSCSPISGHRSVSWYQQTPGQGLQFLFEYFSETQRNKGNFPGRFSGRQFSNSRSEMNVSTLELGDSALYLCASSLWDRAISPLHFGNGTRLTVT.